The sequence of this TCR beta chain was determined in a study of blood T cell repertoires in COVID-19. Study-level information: COVID-19 samples collected from the United States, Italy and Spain covered acute and convalescent phases. T cells, B-cell-depleted T cells, or PBMCs supplied cDNA or gDNA.

This CDR3 has 13 amino acids. Trimming pared 8 bases from V and 0 bases from J, leaving 11 bases between. CDR1 is MDHEN, CDR2 SYDVKM, per germline. In the authors' workflow: How many nucleated cells were present was estimated from reference gene primer amplification. Profiling relied on immunoSEQ multiplex PCR, and the TCRdb table lists in-frame clones only, not all of them. V and J calls and clone size are those listed in that table; D and trimming were worked out from the DNA. The sample includes around 52,000 clones, roughly 82% of them seen just once. This clonotype was sampled from a woman older than 75 with acute or convalescent COVID-19. Material for sequencing was peripheral blood. V is TRBV28 and J is TRBJ2-7; D call uncertain. CDR3: CASVAPASYEQYF. In DNA, the CDR3 is TGTGCCAGCGTGGCCCCCGCCTCCTACGAGCAGTACTTC.